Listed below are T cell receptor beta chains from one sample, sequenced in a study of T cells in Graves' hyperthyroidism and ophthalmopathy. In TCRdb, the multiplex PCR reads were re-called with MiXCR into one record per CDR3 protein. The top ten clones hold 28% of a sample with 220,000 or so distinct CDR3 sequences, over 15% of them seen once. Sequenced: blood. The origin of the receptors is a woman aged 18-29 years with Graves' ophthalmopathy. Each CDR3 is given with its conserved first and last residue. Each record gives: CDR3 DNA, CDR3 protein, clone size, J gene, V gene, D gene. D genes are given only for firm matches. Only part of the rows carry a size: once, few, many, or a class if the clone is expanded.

CDR3nt: TGTGCCAGCAGGCGAAGGGGGCGCGCCTACGAGCAGTACTTC
CDR3aa: CASRRRGRAYEQYF
abundance: few
j_gene: TRBJ2-7
v_gene: TRBV5-6
d_gene: TRBD1

CDR3nt: TGTGCCAGCAGCTCAAAACGGGGCACAGATACGCAGTATTTT
CDR3aa: CASSSKRGTDTQYF
abundance: many
j_gene: TRBJ2-3
v_gene: TRBV11-3
d_gene: NA

CDR3nt: TGTGCCAGCAGTGACGGGGCCAGGCAGGACAATGAGCAGTTCTTC
CDR3aa: CASSDGARQDNEQFF
abundance: many
j_gene: TRBJ2-1
v_gene: TRBV2
d_gene: NA

CDR3nt: TGTGCCAGCAGCTTGTCGTTGGGCTCCTACGAGCAGTACTTC
CDR3aa: CASSLSLGSYEQYF
abundance: many
j_gene: TRBJ2-7
v_gene: TRBV5-6
d_gene: NA

CDR3nt: TGTGCCAGCATCCCGGGACGGTTCTCCTACGAGCAGTACTTC
CDR3aa: CASIPGRFSYEQYF
abundance: many
j_gene: TRBJ2-7
v_gene: TRBV28
d_gene: NA

CDR3nt: TGTGCCATCAGTGAGTCTCGACAGGGAAACTATGGCTACACCTTC
CDR3aa: CAISESRQGNYGYTF
abundance: many
j_gene: TRBJ1-2
v_gene: TRBV10-3
d_gene: TRBD1

CDR3nt: TGCGCCAGCAGCCAAGATCATTGGGGCGTGGGGACACTGGCCCCCGGGGAGCTGTTTTTT
CDR3aa: CASSQDHWGVGTLAPGELFF
abundance: NA
j_gene: TRBJ2-2
v_gene: TRBV7-2
d_gene: NA

CDR3nt: TGTGCCAGCAGCCCTCGGGACGAATCCACAGATACGCAGTATTTT
CDR3aa: CASSPRDESTDTQYF
abundance: many
j_gene: TRBJ2-3
v_gene: TRBV9
d_gene: NA

CDR3nt: TGTGCCAGCAGCCCCTGGCAGGGTGAGCAGTTCTTC
CDR3aa: CASSPWQGEQFF
abundance: many
j_gene: TRBJ2-1
v_gene: TRBV7-8
d_gene: NA

CDR3nt: TGTGCCAGTAGTCCCCCCTGGGGTAGCACAGATACGCAGTATTTT
CDR3aa: CASSPPWGSTDTQYF
abundance: few
j_gene: TRBJ2-3
v_gene: TRBV19
d_gene: NA

CDR3nt: TGTGCCAGCAGCTTAGAAGGCAGCCCTTACGAGCAGTACTTC
CDR3aa: CASSLEGSPYEQYF
abundance: many
j_gene: TRBJ2-7
v_gene: TRBV7-2
d_gene: NA

CDR3nt: TGTGCCAGCAGCGCGGTTGACGACACCGGGGAGCTGTTTTTT
CDR3aa: CASSAVDDTGELFF
abundance: many
j_gene: TRBJ2-2
v_gene: TRBV5-4
d_gene: NA

CDR3nt: TGTGCCAGCAGCTTGGGATTCGGGCCGAGAGATACGCAGTATTTT
CDR3aa: CASSLGFGPRDTQYF
abundance: NA
j_gene: TRBJ2-3
v_gene: TRBV5-6
d_gene: NA

CDR3nt: TGTGCCAGCAGCTACCCGTCAGGGGGCAGCACCGGGGAGCTGTTTTTT
CDR3aa: CASSYPSGGSTGELFF
abundance: many
j_gene: TRBJ2-2
v_gene: TRBV7-9
d_gene: TRBD1

CDR3nt: TGTGCCAGCCTCCAAGACAGGGGGACAGGTGAAAAACTGTTTTTT
CDR3aa: CASLQDRGTGEKLFF
abundance: NA
j_gene: TRBJ1-4
v_gene: TRBV2
d_gene: TRBD1

CDR3nt: TGTGCCAGCAGGCCCACCCCGGGGCTCGACACTGAAGCTTTCTTT
CDR3aa: CASRPTPGLDTEAFF
abundance: many
j_gene: TRBJ1-1
v_gene: TRBV6-4
d_gene: NA

CDR3nt: TGTGCCAGCAGTGTGCAACAGGACAATCAGCCCCAGCATTTT
CDR3aa: CASSVQQDNQPQHF
abundance: many
j_gene: TRBJ1-5
v_gene: TRBV6-1
d_gene: NA

CDR3nt: TGTGCCAGCATGAGGGGGGGCAGGGGGTTTTCCTACGAGCAGTACTTC
CDR3aa: CASMRGGRGFSYEQYF
abundance: many
j_gene: TRBJ2-7
v_gene: TRBV12-3/TRBV12-4
d_gene: NA

CDR3nt: TGTGCCAGCAGCTCTCCGGGACAGGGTTACTACGAGCAGTACTTC
CDR3aa: CASSSPGQGYYEQYF
abundance: many
j_gene: TRBJ2-7
v_gene: TRBV13
d_gene: TRBD1

CDR3nt: TGCAGTGCTAGACCACTCGGCGGGGGACTCAATGAGCAGTTCTTC
CDR3aa: CSARPLGGGLNEQFF
abundance: once
j_gene: TRBJ2-1
v_gene: TRBV20-1
d_gene: TRBD2

CDR3nt: TGTGCCAGCAGCTGGACAGCTAATGAGCAGTTCTTC
CDR3aa: CASSWTANEQFF
abundance: many
j_gene: TRBJ2-1
v_gene: TRBV5-5
d_gene: NA

CDR3nt: TGCGCCAGCAGCCAAGTAAGAAGTAATCAGCCCCAGCATTTT
CDR3aa: CASSQVRSNQPQHF
abundance: NA
j_gene: TRBJ1-5
v_gene: TRBV4-1
d_gene: NA

CDR3nt: TGTGCCAGCAGCTTAACCCGGGGGAACACCGGGGAGCTGTTTTTT
CDR3aa: CASSLTRGNTGELFF
abundance: many
j_gene: TRBJ2-2
v_gene: TRBV7-8
d_gene: NA